This T cell receptor beta chain was captured by sequencing in a study of beta chain features in type 1 diabetes. Study-level results: Shortening that was moderate but significant affected the TCRB CDR3s of Type 1 diabetes patients in all four CD4+ subsets.

This clone was seen a handful of times. Antigen: not known. V shed 4 bases, J shed 0 bases, and the junction held 3 bases outside the gene matches. The germline gives CDR1 SNHLY, CDR2 FYNNEI. CDR3 length: 17 amino acids. Reverse transcription of all isolated RNA meant that expressed TCRB transcripts were sequenced. Using immunoSEQ multiplex PCR, the repertoire was profiled, and TCRdb retains in-frame clones only, with some absent. The profile shows 850,000 to 900,000 clones, roughly a sixth of them singletons. The TCR originated in a woman aged 18-29 years in good health. This sequence joins TRBV2 and TRBJ2-6, with 10 nucleotides matching TRBD1. Input material: naive CD4+ T cells from blood. The CDR3 here is CASSGDRGLSGANVLTF. CDR3 bases: TGTGCCAGCAGTGGGGACAGGGGCCTCTCTGGGGCCAACGTCCTGACTTTC.